This T cell receptor beta chain is drawn from a study of T-cell memory formation after mild COVID-19. Overall study findings and caveats: A balance of CD4 and CD8 characterized clones contracting day 15 to 85, whereas later expanders leaned CD4+.

CDR3 length equals 13 residues. Germline V gene lookup returns CDR1 SGHRS and CDR2 YFSETQ. The V and J ends lost 0 bases and 4 bases respectively, with 7 bases between them. About this clonotype itself: The antigen remains unidentified.

A single record per CDR3 protein comes from TCRdb applying MiXCR to the 5' RACE reads. The sample contains about 410,000 distinct CDR3 sequences, about a sixth of which appear only once. This receptor was obtained from a man between 18 and 35 years old who had mild COVID-19 (a few samples of this study predate the infection). Cell type and time point are not known. The chain combines TRBV5-1 with TRBJ1-2; D gene uncertain. Input material: PBMCs or a T cell subset sorted from them (not recorded which). DNA for the CDR3: TGCGCCAGCAGCTTGGCCCCCACCTATGGCTACACCTTC. Its protein is CASSLAPTYGYTF. The full variable domain, in which reference TRBV5-1 and TRBJ1-2 provide the parts outside the CDR3, is KAGVTQTPRYLIKTRGQQVTLSCSPISGHRSVSWYQQTPGQGLQFLFEYFSETQRNKGNFPGRFSGRQFSNSRSEMNVSTLELGDSALYLCASSLAPTYGYTFGSGTRLTVV.